This T cell receptor (beta chain) was profiled in a study of PD-L1 blockade in urothelial cancer. TCRdb keeps only in-frame clones here, not all; method: immunoSEQ multiplex PCR. This sample has 56,000 or so clones; about 86% occur once, and the top ten carry 2.9%. The CDR3 sequence is 15 residues long. V lost 0 bases, J lost 2 bases, and 11 bases lay in between. From germline, CDR1 is LNHNV and CDR2 YYDKDF (reference sequence). This clone was seen a single time. The specimen was PBMCs, collected around atezolizumab (anti-PD-L1) treatment. The receptor's source is a man in his fifties with urothelial cancer. The chain employs TRBV15 and TRBJ2-7; D perhaps matches TRBD1 (6 bases). The CDR3, as DNA: TGTGCCACCAGCAGAGATCTTACAGGGACCTACGAGCAGTACTTC. It specifies CATSRDLTGTYEQYF.